What follows are 12 T cell receptor beta chains derived from one specimen sequenced in a study of shared clonotypes between healthy human individuals. The assay was immunoSEQ multiplex PCR, and TCRdb's table has in-frame clones only and misses some. The data hold approximately 1.5 million clones, with about 98.5% observed a single time. Sequencing was carried out using naive CD4+ T cells sorted from blood. Subset in this sample: CD45RA+ positively selected. These receptors were taken from a man aged 25-45 years in good health.

This chain links TRBV9 with TRBJ1-1; D unclear. The CDR3 is made up of 15 amino acids. Trimming removed 2 bases from V and 3 bases from J, with 14 bases in between. The germline V gene encodes CDR1 SGDLS and CDR2 YYNGEE. The CDR3, as DNA: TGTGCCAGCAGCGTTGGCCTGGCGGATGACACTGAAGCTTTCTTT. Amino acids: CASSVGLADDTEAFF.

The genes are TRBV6-6 and TRBJ2-2; 7 bases map to TRBD1. V shed 7 bases and J 6 bases; nucleotides not matched to a gene: 8. The germline V gene encodes CDR1 MNHNY and CDR2 SVGAGI (reference sequence). CDR3 size: 14 residues. Here the CDR3 reads CASIRDSRPGELFF. As DNA, the CDR3 is TGTGCCAGCATCCGGGACAGCCGCCCCGGGGAGCTGTTTTTT.

The chain combines TRBV4-2 with TRBJ1-2; D is undetermined. Germline V gene lookup returns CDR1 LGHNA and CDR2 YNFKEQ. Deletions cut 5 bases from V and 8 bases from J, with 15 bases between. The CDR3 has 13 amino acids. CDR3 nucleotides: TGTGCCAGCAGCTTAAAACCCCTGGGCGGCTACACCTTC. Translation gives CASSLKPLGGYTF.

This chain connects TRBV6-5 to TRBJ2-7; D uncertain. This CDR3 has 13 amino acids. Trimming shortened V by 2 bases and J by 0 bases, and 5 bases separated the two germline ends. The germline V gene has CDR1 MNHEY and CDR2 SVGAGI. For the CDR3, the DNA is TGTGCCAGCAGTTACGCTGACTCCTACGAGCAGTACTTC. This sequence encodes CASSYADSYEQYF.

The chain recombines TRBV5-6 with TRBJ1-2; D gene unclear. The CDR3 totals 12 residues. V was shortened by 2 bases and J by 5 bases, with 7 bases between the two germline ends. Germline V gene sequence: CDR1 SGHDT, CDR2 YYEEEE. The CDR3 loop reads CASSLRAYGYTF. The DNA for the CDR3 is TGTGCCAGCAGCTTACGAGCGTATGGCTACACCTTC. Supplemented by reference TRBV5-6 and TRBJ1-2, the full variable domain reads DAGVTQSPTHLIKTRGQQVTLRCSPKSGHDTVSWYQQALGQGPQFIFQYYEEEERQRGNFPDRFSGHQFPNYSSELNVNALLLGDSALYLCASSLRAYGYTFGSGTRLTVV.

The chain employs TRBV7-6 and TRBJ2-7; 8 nucleotides match TRBD1. With V trimmed by 5 bases and J by 3 bases, 3 bases remained unmatched. CDR1 and CDR2 (germline): SGHVS, FNYEAQ. The CDR3 contains 13 residues. The CDR3: CASSPGTGYEQYF. The CDR3 coding sequence is TGTGCCAGCAGCCCCGGGACAGGCTACGAGCAGTACTTC.

The V call is TRBV15, the J call TRBJ1-2; D not resolved. Trimming removed 2 bases at V and 0 bases at J, with 4 bases between. The CDR3 extends over 13 amino acids. Germline CDR1 and CDR2: LNHNV and YYDKDF (reference sequence). In DNA form, the CDR3 reads TGTGCCACCAGCAGACAGGCTAACTATGGCTACACCTTC. Translation: CATSRQANYGYTF.

The CDR3 reads CASSSTRPQRTGELFF. The DNA for the CDR3 is TGTGCCAGCAGCTCGACGCGGCCCCAAAGAACCGGGGAGCTGTTTTTT. The V call is TRBV28, the J call TRBJ2-2, with no clear D. This CDR3 has 16 residues. Deletions cut 6 bases from V and 5 bases from J, with 19 bases between. Germline loops: CDR1 MDHEN, CDR2 SYDVKM.

The chain couples TRBV18 to TRBJ1-1; the match to TRBD1 covers 9 bases. Trimming took 4 bases from V and 11 from J; bases not matched to a gene: 2. Germline V gene sequence: CDR1 KGHSH, CDR2 LQKENI. The CDR3 loop spans 11 amino acids. The CDR3 DNA reads as TGTGCCAGCTCACACGGACAGGGGGCTTTCTTT. Amino acids: CASSHGQGAFF.

This rearrangement joins TRBV19 to TRBJ1-1; D is unresolved. V lost 6 bases, J lost 3 bases, and 8 bases lay in between. CDR1 and CDR2 from the germline V gene are LNHDA and SQIVND (reference sequence). The CDR3 has 12 amino acids. The CDR3, as DNA: TGTGCCAGTAGAACAAGGTACACTGAAGCTTTCTTT. Its translation: CASRTRYTEAFF.

The V gene is TRBV10-3, the J gene TRBJ1-2; D is perhaps TRBD1 (5 bases). Germline loops: CDR1 ENHRY, CDR2 SYGVKD. The V gene lost 4 bases and the J gene lost 8 bases, with 20 bases spanning the gap. The CDR3 has 15 amino acids. The CDR3 DNA is TGTGCCATCAGTGGGCAGGGAGGTGATCTGGAGGGCTACACCTTC. Its protein product is CAISGQGGDLEGYTF.

The chain has TRBV5-4 and TRBJ2-7; D is possibly TRBD1 (6 bases). This CDR3 spans 14 amino acids. Germline-derived CDR1 and CDR2 are SGHNT and YYREEE (reference sequence). Trimming took 0 bases from V and 5 from J, leaving 12 bases between them. The CDR3 here is CASSLGGQVDEQYF. DNA of the CDR3: TGTGCCAGCAGCTTGGGGGGGCAGGTTGACGAGCAGTACTTC.